Shown below are 16 T cell receptor beta chains from a single sample sequenced in a study of T cell repertoires in cytomegalovirus infection. MiXCR, run by TCRdb on the reads, gives a single entry per CDR3 protein. The repertoire holds about 230,000 distinct CDR3 sequences, with approximately 24% as singletons. Sequenced input: CD8+ T cells from PBMCs. These receptors all come from a human donor in good health (CMV status not recorded). Some clones in this sample may be carry-over from other donors' samples.

Many counts were recorded for this clonotype. This rearrangement joins TRBV7-8 to TRBJ1-1; D uncertain. CDR3 size: 15 residues. Germline CDR1 SGHVS, CDR2 FQNEAQ. V was cut by 1 base and J by 0 bases, with 9 bases left in between. This CDR3 is CASSLVAELNTEAFF. Here the CDR3 DNA reads TGTGCCAGCAGCTTAGTAGCGGAGTTGAACACTGAAGCTTTCTTT.

V gene TRBV12-3 or TRBV12-4 combines with J gene TRBJ2-7; TRBD1 might be the D (5 bases). This CDR3 comprises 11 residues. With 11 bases removed from V and 2 bases from J, the gap between germline ends came to 10 bases. The CDR3, as DNA: TGTGCCTCAGGGCAAACCTACGAGCAGTACTTC. Residues: CASGQTYEQYF.

This clonotype was counted at least ten times. This chain joins TRBV7-8 and TRBJ2-7, with a weak D call TRBD2 (6 bases). This CDR3 has 13 residues. CDR1 and CDR2 (germline): SGHVS, FQNEAQ. V gave up 5 bases and J gave up 6 bases, with 14 bases separating them. The CDR3 coding sequence is TGTGCCAGCAGCACGTCCCAGGGAGGCGAGCAGTACTTC. Its translation: CASSTSQGGEQYF. Filled out from reference TRBV7-8 and TRBJ2-7, the complete variable domain reads GAGVSQSPRYKVAKRGQDVALRCDPISGHVSLFWYQQALGQGPEFLTYFQNEAQLDKSGLPSDRFFAERPEGSVSTLKIQRTQQEDSAVYLCASSTSQGGEQYFGPGTRLTVT.

This clonotype was found many times. The rearrangement joins TRBV7-8 to TRBJ2-1; D may be TRBD2 (6 bases). The V gene's germline CDR1 is SGHVS and CDR2 FQNEAQ. This CDR3 is 14 amino acids long. V was trimmed by 2 bases and J by 7 bases, leaving 12 bases between them. The CDR3 bases are TGTGCCAGCAGCTTACTCATGGAGGGAAATGAGCAGTTCTTC. Translated, it gives CASSLLMEGNEQFF.

This sequence joins TRBV9 and TRBJ2-1; 10 bases are shared with TRBD2. The V gene's germline CDR1 is SGDLS and CDR2 YYNGEE. The CDR3 loop spans 18 amino acids. V dropped 4 bases and J dropped 0; count of bases not matched to a gene: 10. DNA for the CDR3: TGTGCCAGCAGCCCCAGCGGGGGGGCGGTCAGCTCCTACAATGAGCAGTTCTTC. Its translation: CASSPSGGAVSSYNEQFF.

At least ten counts were recorded for this clonotype. This chain links TRBV5-4 with TRBJ2-7; D is possibly TRBD2 (6 bases). V was shortened by 0 bases and J by 6 bases, with 10 bases between the two germline ends. Germline CDR1 reads SGHNT; CDR2 reads YYREEE (reference sequence). This CDR3 comprises 13 residues. The CDR3 DNA sequence: TGTGCCAGCAGCTTGGCCGCGGGGCCCGAGCAGTACTTC. The encoded protein is CASSLAAGPEQYF.

The genes are TRBV3-1 and TRBJ2-4; possible D gene TRBD1, 6 bases. The germline V gene has CDR1 LGHDT and CDR2 YNNKEL (reference sequence). This CDR3 spans 14 amino acids. V was shortened by 1 base and J by 7 bases, with 11 bases between the two germline ends. The CDR3 sequence: CASSQGRGMNIQYF. The CDR3 nucleotides are TGTGCCAGCAGCCAAGGCAGGGGAATGAACATTCAGTACTTC.

This clonotype was recorded at least ten times. The chain couples TRBV28 to TRBJ2-1, with 11 nucleotides matching TRBD2. Germline V gene data show CDR1 as MDHEN and CDR2 as SYDVKM. The CDR3 spans 18 residues. After removal of 3 bases from V and 10 bases from J, the junction contained 17 bases not matched to a gene. The CDR3 bases are TGTGCCAGCAGTTTCCCCGTGAGGCTAGCGGGGGGTCGAGAAGAGCAGTTCTTC. This translates into CASSFPVRLAGGREEQFF.

This rearrangement joins TRBV20-1 to TRBJ2-7; the D gene could be TRBD1 or TRBD2 (5 bases each). Trimming shortened V by 0 bases and J by 3 bases, and 15 bases separated the two germline ends. The germline V gene encodes CDR1 DFQATT and CDR2 SNEGSKA (reference sequence). This CDR3 region has 15 residues. The CDR3 loop is CSARDPTGTFYEQYF. The CDR3 DNA reads TGCAGTGCTAGAGATCCAACCGGGACCTTCTACGAGCAGTACTTC.

As regards this clonotype: A far more abundant clone sits one base away, making this likely a read error. The V gene is TRBV28, the J gene TRBJ2-7; D remains ambiguous. The CDR3 consists of 11 residues. The germline CDR1 and CDR2 sequences are MDHEN and SYDVKM. CDR3 sequence: CASSLAYERYF. DNA for the CDR3: TGTGCCAGCAGTTTAGCCTACGAGCGGTACTTC.

A few counts support this clonotype. The rearrangement joins TRBV12-3 or TRBV12-4 to TRBJ1-2; D perhaps matches TRBD1 (6 bases). The CDR3 is made up of 12 amino acids. Trimming stripped 7 bases from V and 8 bases from J, with 14 bases between. The CDR3 protein is CASNGGGMGYTF. The CDR3 nucleotides are TGTGCCAGCAATGGGGGCGGTATGGGCTACACCTTC.

About this clonotype itself: It may be a read error: a sequence one base away is much more abundant. The rearrangement links TRBV12-3 or TRBV12-4 to TRBJ2-1; 8 bases are a match to TRBD1. The CDR3 consists of 15 residues. V was clipped by 7 bases and J by 0 bases; unmatched bases: 5. This CDR3 is CASTWTGSSYNEQFF. CDR3 bases: TGTGCCAGCACTTGGACAGGGAGCTCCTACAATGAGCAGTTCTTC.

This chain joins TRBV4-1 and TRBJ2-3; D unresolved. The CDR3 covers 13 residues. V lost 3 bases to trimming and J lost 2 bases, with 6 bases between them. Germline CDR1 MGHRA, CDR2 YSYEKL. CDR3 protein: CASSQWLTDTQYF. CDR3 nucleotide sequence: TGCGCCAGCAGCCAGTGGCTCACAGATACGCAGTATTTT.

The CDR3 sequence: CASSSTYTGEQYF. DNA for the CDR3: TGTGCCAGCAGCTCCACTTACACGGGCGAGCAGTACTTC. J is TRBJ2-7 and V is TRBV6-5; no clear D gene. This CDR3 comprises 13 residues. Trimming shortened V by 6 bases and J by 6 bases, and 15 bases separated the two germline ends. Germline CDR1 reads MNHEY; CDR2 reads SVGAGI.

This clonotype has ten or more counts. The chain combines TRBV18 with TRBJ2-3; D not resolved. The CDR3 length is 13 residues. Per the germline V gene, CDR1 is KGHSH and CDR2 is LQKENI. V dropped 0 bases and J dropped 3 bases, with 4 bases sitting between them. The CDR3 region is CASSPPGTDTQYF. Here the CDR3 DNA reads TGTGCCAGCTCACCACCGGGGACAGATACGCAGTATTTT.

This clonotype was detected only a few times. The chain combines TRBV7-6 with TRBJ1-1; D gene uncertain. This CDR3 is 16 amino acids long. Germline V lookup: CDR1 SGHVS, CDR2 FNYEAQ. V was shortened by 5 bases and J by 1 base, with 17 bases between the two germline ends. CDR3 residues: CASSPPMKAQNTEAFF. The CDR3 DNA reads as TGTGCCAGCAGCCCCCCAATGAAGGCCCAGAACACTGAAGCTTTCTTT.